Each of the 14 T cell receptor beta chains below was sequenced from the same sample in a study of CD8+ T cells in alopecia areata. Sequencing templates came from extracted RNA that was reverse transcribed into cDNA. Only in-frame clones appear in the TCRdb table, and some are missing; sequencing was by immunoSEQ multiplex PCR. The profile shows approximately 130,000 clones, 45% to 50% of them singletons. Source material: NKG2D-low CD8+ T cells sorted from blood. These receptors were taken from a human donor with alopecia areata.

This clone occurred once. DNA for the CDR3: TGTGCCAGCAGCGAAGGGACCATCCGAGAGACCCAGTACTTC. This sequence encodes CASSEGTIRETQYF. This rearrangement joins TRBV9 to TRBJ2-5, with D perhaps TRBD1 or TRBD2 (5 bases each). Trimming shortened V by 3 bases and J by 4 bases, and 13 bases separated the two germline ends. Germline V gives CDR1 SGDLS, CDR2 YYNGEE. This CDR3 has 14 residues.

This clone turned up a few times. This rearrangement joins TRBV30 to TRBJ1-2; 8 bases are a match to TRBD1. V lost 7 bases and J lost 4; bases outside the gene matches: 11. Germline CDR1 GTSNPN, CDR2 SVGIG (reference sequence). The CDR3 consists of 14 residues. Written as DNA, the CDR3 is TGTGCCTCAGACTTCGACAGGGGAAGCTATGGCTACACCTTC. As protein: CASDFDRGSYGYTF.

The CDR3 coding sequence is TGTGCCAGCAGGACTAGCGGGGGGCTGAATCAAGAGACCCAGTACTTC. It codes for CASRTSGGLNQETQYF. The chain has TRBV2 and TRBJ2-5, with 13 bases matching TRBD2. V was pared by 6 bases and J by 2 bases, with 6 bases of the junction left unmatched. Germline V gene data show CDR1 as SNHLY and CDR2 as FYNNEI. This CDR3 comprises 16 residues. The full variable domain, in which reference TRBV2 and TRBJ2-5 provide the parts outside the CDR3, is EPEVTQTPSHQVTQMGQEVILRCVPISNHLYFYWYRQILGQKVEFLVSFYNNEISEKSEIFDDQFSVERPDGSNFTLKIRSTKLEDSAMYFCASRTSGGLNQETQYFGPGTRLLVL.

This clone was detected a few times. The CDR3 sequence is CAWSIGFTDNEQFF. CDR3 sequence (DNA): TGTGCCTGGTCTATTGGGTTCACCGACAATGAGCAGTTCTTC. This chain joins TRBV30 and TRBJ2-1; D ambiguous. The CDR3 is 14 residues long. CDR1 is GTSNPN, CDR2 SVGIG, per germline (reference sequence). V was shortened by 5 bases and J by 5 bases, with 16 bases between the two germline ends.

This clone has only a few counts. Germline is not matched at one junction end, which may reflect a read error. The rearrangement uses TRBV29-1 and TRBJ1-2, with D possibly being TRBD1 (5 bases). The CDR3 extends over 12 amino acids. Per the germline V gene, CDR1 is SQVTM and CDR2 is ANQGSEA. This CDR3 reads CSVVGDSYGCTF. The CDR3 DNA sequence: TGCAGCGTTGTCGGGGACTCCTATGGCTGCACCTTC.

In DNA form, the CDR3 reads TGTGCCAGCAGCTCAGTCAACTCCTACGAGCAGTACTTC. Its protein is CASSSVNSYEQYF. The gene calls are TRBV7-9 and TRBJ2-7, with D hard to call. Trimming pared 4 bases from V and 0 bases from J, leaving 7 bases between. The CDR3 contains 13 residues. Germline values: CDR1 SEHNR, CDR2 FQNEAQ (reference sequence). Full variable domain (remainder filled in from reference TRBV7-9 and TRBJ2-7): DTGVSQNPRHKITKRGQNVTFRCDPISEHNRLYWYRQTLGQGPEFLTYFQNEAQLEKSRLLSDRFSAERPKGSFSTLEIQRTEQGDSAMYLCASSSVNSYEQYFGPGTRLTVT.

This clone appeared a few times. The chain carries TRBV21-1 and TRBJ2-3; the D segment call TRBD1 is taken from the table without a DNA check. TRBV21-1 is a pseudogene segment. This CDR3 spans 15 amino acids. The CDR3 region is CALPSPGQGTDTQYF. CDR3 coding DNA: TGTGCCCTACCCAGCCCGGGACAGGGGACAGATACGCAGTATTTT.

The chain combines TRBV11-2 with TRBJ2-7; no definite D call. Germline V gene data show CDR1 as SGHAT and CDR2 as FQNNGV. Trimming pared 4 bases from V and 2 bases from J, leaving 6 bases between. The CDR3 is 12 residues long. CDR3 nucleotides: TGTGCCAGCAGCTCCCTAACCTACGAGCAGTACTTC. Its translation: CASSSLTYEQYF. Filled out from reference TRBV11-2 and TRBJ2-7, the complete variable domain reads EAGVAQSPRYKIIEKRQSVAFWCNPISGHATLYWYQQILGQGPKLLIQFQNNGVVDDSQLPKDRFSAERLKGVDSTLKIQPAKLEDSAVYLCASSSLTYEQYFGPGTRLTVT.

Only one count was recorded for this clone. CDR3 in amino acids: CASSLGQVYEQYF. Here the CDR3 DNA reads TGTGCCAGCAGCTTAGGACAGGTCTACGAGCAGTACTTC. The rearrangement joins TRBV7-2 to TRBJ2-7; perhaps TRBD1 as D (6 bases). CDR1 is SGHTA, CDR2 FQGNSA, per germline. CDR3 length: 13 amino acids. The ends were cut back, 1 base at V and 3 bases at J, with 7 bases in the middle. The full variable domain, its missing parts supplied by reference TRBV7-2 and TRBJ2-7, is GAGVSQSPSNKVTEKGKDVELRCDPISGHTALYWYRQSLGQGLEFLIYFQGNSAPDKSGLPSDRFSAERTGGSVSTLTIQRTQQEDSAVYLCASSLGQVYEQYFGPGTRLTVT.

The chain carries TRBV11-3 and TRBJ2-3; D may be TRBD1 (6 bases). Deletions cut 1 base from V and 0 bases from J, with 8 bases between. The CDR3 totals 15 residues. CDR1 SGHNT and CDR2 YENEEA come from the germline V gene. In DNA, the CDR3 is TGTGCCAGCAGCTTAGGGACAGCCAGCACAGATACGCAGTATTTT. It is translated as CASSLGTASTDTQYF.

The J gene is TRBJ2-1, the V gene TRBV27; 7 bases align to TRBD1. The length of the CDR3 is 16 residues. Germline CDR1 is MNHEY and CDR2 is SMNVEV (reference sequence). The V segment lost 5 bases and the J segment 4 bases; nucleotides outside the gene matches: 11. The chain's CDR3 is CASSATRDSLYNEQFF. The CDR3 DNA follows: TGTGCCAGCAGTGCGACCCGGGACAGCCTTTACAATGAGCAGTTCTTC.

The chain combines TRBV7-8 with TRBJ2-7; D is undetermined. The CDR3 extends over 11 amino acids. V was shortened by 5 bases and J by 2 bases, with 4 bases between the two germline ends. Germline-derived CDR1 and CDR2 are SGHVS and FQNEAQ. The CDR3 nucleotides are TGTGCCAGCAGCAACACCTACGAGCAGTACTTC. Amino acid sequence: CASSNTYEQYF. The entire variable domain, with the rest obtained from reference TRBV7-8 and TRBJ2-7, is as follows: GAGVSQSPRYKVAKRGQDVALRCDPISGHVSLFWYQQALGQGPEFLTYFQNEAQLDKSGLPSDRFFAERPEGSVSTLKIQRTQQEDSAVYLCASSNTYEQYFGPGTRLTVT.

This clone was seen only a few times. Other DNA sequences in this sample translate to the same CDR3. The CDR3 loop reads CSVALNTEAFF. In nucleotides, the CDR3 is TGCAGCGTTGCGTTGAACACTGAAGCTTTCTTT. The V and J genes are TRBV29-1 and TRBJ1-1, with D uncertain. This CDR3 is 11 amino acids long. Germline V gives CDR1 SQVTM, CDR2 ANQGSEA. Trimming took 4 bases from V and 0 from J, leaving 3 bases between them.

The V gene is TRBV13, the J gene TRBJ1-2, with 8 bases fitting TRBD1. Per the germline V gene, CDR1 is PRHDT and CDR2 is FYEKMQ (reference sequence). The V segment lost 5 bases and the J segment 2 bases; nucleotides outside the gene matches: 10. The CDR3 consists of 16 residues. The CDR3 DNA sequence: TGTGCCAGCAGCCCGGGGAGGGCAGGGGGCAACTATGGCTACACCTTC. It specifies CASSPGRAGGNYGYTF.